Listed below are T cell receptor beta chains from one sample, sequenced in a study of response to subunit inactivated influenza vaccine. From the RT-PCR reads, TCRdb called clonotypes with MiXCR, one entry per CDR3 protein. This sample yields hundreds of thousands of distinct CDR3 sequences, of which 12% to 15% are seen a single time; 7.5% to 9% belongs to the top ten. This specimen consisted of PBMCs from blood, obtained 14 days before vaccination. Source of these receptors: a man aged 45-65 years who received an inactivated influenza vaccine. CDR3s include the opening cysteine and the closing phenylalanine or tryptophan. D genes are given only for firm matches. Expanded clones get a size class; other rows say once, few or many, or leave the size out.

D,J,size,V,CDR3,DNA
TRBD1,TRBJ2-7,NA,TRBV27,CASSLVGDRVFEQYF,TGTGCCAGCAGTTTGGTTGGAGACAGGGTTTTCGAGCAGTACTTC
NA,TRBJ2-2,few,TRBV7-7,CASSLVFRYDTGELFF,TGTGCTAGCAGCTTAGTGTTCCGGTATGACACCGGGGAGCTGTTTTTT
TRBD2,TRBJ2-5,NA,TRBV20-1,CSARGPSGGGTQYF,TGCAGTGCTAGAGGCCCTAGCGGGGGGGGGACCCAGTACTTC
NA,TRBJ1-6,many,TRBV7-3,CASSRGLVNSPLHF,TGTGCCAGCAGCCGAGGACTGGTTAATTCACCCCTCCACTTT
TRBD1,TRBJ2-3,many,TRBV5-1,CASSQDRAATDTQYF,TGCGCCAGCAGCCAGGACAGGGCCGCAACAGATACGCAGTATTTT
TRBD2,TRBJ2-2,many,TRBV2,CASSGEGPGELFF,TGTGCCAGCAGTGGGGAGGGCCCGGGGGAGCTGTTTTTT
NA,TRBJ1-5,few,TRBV30,CAWSRQANQPQHF,TGTGCCTGGAGTCGTCAAGCAAATCAGCCCCAGCATTTT
TRBD1,TRBJ2-5,once,TRBV3-1,CASSQRTGADQETQYF,TGTGCCAGCAGCCAACGGACAGGAGCGGACCAAGAGACCCAGTACTTC
TRBD1,TRBJ1-4,NA,TRBV29-1,CSVILDRGSNEKLFF,TGCAGCGTTATCCTGGACAGGGGGTCTAATGAAAAACTGTTTTTT
NA,TRBJ2-2,few,TRBV7-8,CASSPAPIGLLVSAGELFF,TGTGCCAGCAGCCCGGCACCGATTGGACTTTTGGTTAGCGCCGGGGAGCTGTTTTTT
NA,TRBJ2-2,NA,TRBV19,CASGMMVGELFF,TGTGCCAGCGGAATGATGGTCGGGGAGCTGTTTTTT
NA,TRBJ2-5,NA,TRBV6-4,CASRDIPLQETQYF,TGTGCCAGCAGGGACATTCCCCTCCAAGAGACCCAGTACTTC
NA,TRBJ2-1,once,TRBV7-9,CASSLDNHNEQFF,TGTGCCAGCAGCTTGGACAACCACAATGAGCAGTTCTTC
NA,TRBJ2-3,many,TRBV28,CASSHTPLLDFF,TGTGCCAGCAGCCACACTCCCCTCCTGGACTTTTTT
TRBD2,TRBJ2-3,few,TRBV2,CASPAGVRDTQYF,TGTGCCAGCCCAGCGGGAGTTAGAGATACGCAGTATTTT
NA,TRBJ1-3,NA,TRBV15,CATSRDRRTANF,TGTGCCACCAGCAGAGATCGGAGGACAGCCAATTTT
NA,TRBJ2-3,many,TRBV28,CASSSVDTQYF,TGTGCCAGCAGTTCAGTAGATACGCAGTATTTT
TRBD2,TRBJ2-1,few,TRBV9,CASSASSGRARDNEQFF,TGTGCCAGCAGCGCTAGTAGCGGGAGGGCCAGGGACAATGAGCAGTTCTTC
NA,TRBJ2-1,many,TRBV4-2,CASSQDRDGTYNEQFF,TGTGCCAGCAGCCAAGATCGGGACGGTACTTACAATGAGCAGTTCTTC
NA,TRBJ1-6,NA,TRBV12-3/TRBV12-4,CASSQRGQGSPLHF,TGTGCCAGCAGCCAACGGGGCCAGGGTTCACCCCTCCACTTT
NA,TRBJ2-7,NA,TRBV14,CASSPQVVRAWEQYF,TGTGCCAGCAGCCCACAAGTGGTTCGCGCGTGGGAGCAGTACTTC
NA,TRBJ2-3,NA,TRBV6-1,CASSRGQLGSTDTQYF,TGTGCCAGCAGCCGCGGGCAGTTAGGTAGCACAGATACGCAGTATTTT
NA,TRBJ1-5,once,TRBV7-2,CASSLSGRLNQPQHF,TGTGCCAGCAGCCTGTCAGGACGGCTCAATCAGCCCCAGCATTTT
NA,TRBJ2-3,few,TRBV10-2,CASSELGASTDTQYF,TGCGCCAGCAGTGAGTTGGGGGCTAGCACAGATACGCAGTATTTT
TRBD2,TRBJ2-5,few,TRBV18,CASSPSTSGVETQYF,TGTGCCAGCTCACCCTCGACTAGCGGGGTAGAGACCCAGTACTTC
TRBD2,TRBJ2-1,NA,TRBV20-1,CSAGRLARRNNEQFF,TGCAGTGCCGGAAGACTAGCAAGGAGGAACAATGAGCAGTTCTTC
TRBD1,TRBJ2-7,many,TRBV5-5,CASSIRQGNYEQYF,TGTGCCAGCAGCATTAGACAGGGAAACTACGAGCAGTACTTC
NA,TRBJ2-1,NA,TRBV7-3,CASSSGVIGGNEQFF,TGTGCCAGCAGTTCTGGGGTCATAGGGGGCAATGAGCAGTTCTTC
NA,TRBJ2-3,NA,TRBV29-1,CSVQRRSTDTQYF,TGCAGCGTTCAGCGGCGGAGCACAGATACGCAGTATTTT
NA,TRBJ1-1,many,TRBV12-3/TRBV12-4,CASRVQALNEAFF,TGTGCCAGCAGGGTACAGGCACTGAATGAAGCTTTCTTT
NA,TRBJ2-5,few,TRBV24-1,CATSDPPRGGGETQYF,TGTGCCACCAGTGATCCACCGAGGGGAGGGGGGGAGACCCAGTACTTC
NA,TRBJ2-7,NA,TRBV6-2/TRBV6-3,CASKNRAFNYEQYF,TGTGCCAGCAAGAACAGGGCCTTTAACTACGAGCAGTACTTC
TRBD2,TRBJ2-3,many,TRBV12-3/TRBV12-4,CASSLAGGRRTDTQYF,TGTGCCAGCAGTTTAGCGGGCGGGAGACGCACAGATACGCAGTATTTT
NA,TRBJ2-1,NA,TRBV3-1,CASSQVRFGAPNEQFF,TGTGCCAGCAGCCAAGTCAGGTTCGGGGCTCCCAATGAGCAGTTCTTC
TRBD1,TRBJ1-2,many,TRBV29-1,CSVEAPGQGDYGYTF,TGCAGCGTTGAAGCCCCGGGACAGGGGGACTATGGCTACACCTTC
TRBD2,TRBJ2-3,NA,TRBV7-6,CASSPEVGLAGTDTQYF,TGTGCCAGCAGCCCGGAAGTGGGACTAGCAGGCACAGATACGCAGTATTTT
NA,TRBJ2-5,NA,TRBV12-5,CASGLGQDQETQYF,TGTGCTAGTGGTTTGGGACAGGACCAAGAGACCCAGTACTTC
NA,TRBJ2-2,NA,TRBV4-3,CASSQILNTGELFF,TGCGCCAGCAGCCAAATTCTGAACACCGGGGAGCTGTTTTTT
NA,TRBJ2-3,few,TRBV7-7,CASSPISGTPGGTQYF,TGTGCTAGCAGCCCGATATCCGGGACGCCCGGAGGAACGCAGTATTTT
NA,TRBJ2-5,NA,TRBV20-1,CSARDQRGSTETQYF,TGCAGTGCTAGAGATCAACGGGGGAGTACAGAGACCCAGTACTTC
TRBD1,TRBJ2-7,few,TRBV7-3,CASSLTGTGVSEQYF,TGTGCCAGCAGCTTGACCGGGACAGGGGTTTCCGAGCAGTACTTC
TRBD1,TRBJ2-1,few,TRBV7-2,CASSLTGGVGNEQFF,TGTGCCAGCAGCTTAACAGGGGGCGTGGGGAATGAGCAGTTCTTC
NA,TRBJ2-7,NA,TRBV6-2/TRBV6-3,CASSYQPYEQYF,TGTGCCAGCAGTTACCAACCCTACGAGCAGTACTTC
TRBD1,TRBJ1-4,NA,TRBV4-3,CASSQKHRGANEKLFF,TGCGCCAGCAGCCAAAAACACAGGGGGGCTAATGAAAAACTGTTTTTT
NA,TRBJ2-3,many,TRBV29-1,CSARPATDTQYF,TGCAGCGCCCGCCCCGCGACCGATACGCAGTATTTT
NA,TRBJ2-1,NA,TRBV29-1,CSATPGQGQFYDEQFF,TGCAGCGCCACCCCAGGGCAGGGGCAATTCTATGATGAGCAGTTCTTC
TRBD2,TRBJ2-7,many,TRBV12-3/TRBV12-4,CASSWTVSGGGKYF,TGTGCCAGCAGCTGGACAGTAAGCGGGGGGGGGAAGTACTTC
NA,TRBJ2-7,NA,TRBV5-1,CASSLAPLATLYEQYF,TGCGCCAGCAGCTTGGCCCCTTTAGCGACCCTCTACGAGCAGTACTTC
NA,TRBJ1-3,few,TRBV3-1,CASSQEVGDPGNTIYF,TGTGCCAGCAGCCAAGAGGTCGGGGATCCTGGAAACACCATATATTTT
NA,TRBJ1-4,few,TRBV4-2,CASSQGGGNEKLFF,TGTGCCAGCAGCCAAGGGGGTGGTAATGAAAAACTGTTTTTT
NA,TRBJ2-3,NA,TRBV12-3/TRBV12-4,CASSLLAGRTTDTQYF,TGTGCCAGCAGTTTATTGGCGGGACGAACCACAGATACGCAGTATTTT
NA,TRBJ2-3,few,TRBV15,CATSRSPDTQYF,TGTGCCACCAGCAGATCACCAGATACGCAGTATTTT
NA,TRBJ1-5,few,TRBV4-1,CASSQVRGNQPQHF,TGCGCCAGCAGCCAAGTTCGCGGGAATCAGCCCCAGCATTTT
NA,TRBJ1-2,NA,TRBV29-1,CSIRGGQGYTF,TGCAGCATACGAGGTGGCCAAGGCTACACCTTC
TRBD1,TRBJ1-1,NA,TRBV3-1,CASSLRTGAGNTEAFF,TGTGCCAGCAGCCTAAGAACAGGGGCAGGGAACACTGAAGCTTTCTTT
NA,TRBJ2-3,NA,TRBV6-2/TRBV6-3,CASTNGPPPDTQYF,TGTGCCAGCACCAACGGGCCACCGCCAGATACGCAGTATTTT
NA,TRBJ2-1,NA,TRBV20-1,CSARDVGEEQFF,TGCAGTGCTAGAGATGTCGGTGAGGAGCAGTTCTTC
NA,TRBJ2-1,NA,TRBV20-1,CSATARSRNEQFF,TGCAGTGCTACCGCTCGGAGTAGGAATGAGCAGTTCTTC
NA,TRBJ2-3,few,TRBV5-5,CASSLSWGSTDTQYF,TGTGCCAGCAGCTTAAGTTGGGGTTCCACAGATACGCAGTATTTT
TRBD2,TRBJ2-5,many,TRBV5-6,CASSLPPAGGRETQYF,TGTGCCAGCAGCTTGCCCCCAGCGGGGGGGCGTGAGACCCAGTACTTC